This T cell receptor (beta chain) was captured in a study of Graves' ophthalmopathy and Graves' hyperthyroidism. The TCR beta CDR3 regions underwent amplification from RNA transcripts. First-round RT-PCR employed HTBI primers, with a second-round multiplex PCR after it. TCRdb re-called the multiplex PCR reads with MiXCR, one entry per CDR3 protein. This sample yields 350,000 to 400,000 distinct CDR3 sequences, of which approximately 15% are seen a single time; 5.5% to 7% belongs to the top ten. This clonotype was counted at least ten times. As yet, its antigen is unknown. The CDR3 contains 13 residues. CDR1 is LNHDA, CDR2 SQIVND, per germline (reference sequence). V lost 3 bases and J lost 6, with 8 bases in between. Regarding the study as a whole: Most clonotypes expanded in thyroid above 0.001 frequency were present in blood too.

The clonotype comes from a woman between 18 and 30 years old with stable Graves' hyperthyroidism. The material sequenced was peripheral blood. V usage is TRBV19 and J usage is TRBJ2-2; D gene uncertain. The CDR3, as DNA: TGTGCCAGTAGTATCCTAGTCTCCGGGGAGCTGTTTTTT. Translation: CASSILVSGELFF.